The T cell receptor beta chain described here comes from a study of T-cell reconstitution after alpha-beta-depleted transplantation in children (dated by TCRdb to the mid-2010s). In terms of the full investigation: Using TCR repertoire profiling, the study quantitatively followed how T-cell immune reconstitution unfolded in children after TCRalphabeta/CD19-depleted allogeneic hematopoietic cell transplantation.

Trimming at the junction amounts to 3 bases on V and 5 bases on J, and the germline ends lie 8 bases apart. The cysteine opens and the phenylalanine closes a CDR3 of 13 amino acids. This entry keeps only the CDR3 DNA: 39 bases, framed from base 1. Looking up the germline V gene yields CDR1 ENHRY and CDR2 SYGVKD. This clonotype came up a few times. This clone's antigen is unknown. Nothing much larger sits one base from this clone, and base qualities are not available. The method was PCR. This sample was sequenced with an Illumina HiSeq 2500. To normalize quantification of the TCRbeta repertoire, the TCR libraries were built with molecular barcoding that relied on unique molecular identifiers. The public reads were reprocessed in TCRdb via fastp at Q25 and MiXCR, keeping in-frame beta chains. A single entry per CDR3 protein holds the most common genes and DNA from its merged rows. The table for this sample lists about 420,000 distinct CDR3 sequences; roughly 10% of them were counted only once. Clones ranked in the top ten supply roughly 6% of the sample.

The receptor was isolated from a human donor who donated a stem cell graft to a child with acute myeloid leukemia. This receptor chain uses TRBV10-3 and TRBJ2-1, with no reliable assignment of the D segment. The material sequenced was PBMCs from the stem cell graft donor, taken from the stem cell graft. The sequence in DNA is TGTGCCATCAGTGACATGATTAACAATGAGCAGTTCTTC. It encodes CAISDMINNEQFF.